The next 9 T cell receptor beta chains were all read from a single sample in a study of shared clonotypes between healthy human individuals. Libraries were prepared by immunoSEQ multiplex PCR; TCRdb keeps only in-frame clonotypes and omits some of them. Among approximately 1.5 million clones, approximately 98.5% were seen once, and the ten largest hold about 0.34%. Material: naive CD4+ T cells sorted from blood. The sample's subset: CD45RA+ positively selected. These receptors all come from a man aged 30-40 years in good health.

This chain uses TRBV9 with TRBJ2-7; a weak D match, TRBD2 (6 bases). Trimming left V 4 bases short and J 6 bases short, with 20 bases between. The germline CDR1 and CDR2 sequences are SGDLS and YYNGEE. This CDR3 is 15 amino acids long. The chain's CDR3 is CASSPGRGLTIEQYF. CDR3 in DNA: TGTGCCAGCAGCCCCGGAAGGGGACTGACCATCGAGCAGTACTTC.

This chain joins TRBV27 and TRBJ2-1; 7 nucleotides align to TRBD2. CDR1 is MNHEY, CDR2 SMNVEV, per germline (reference sequence). With V trimmed by 7 bases and J by 4 bases, 13 bases remained unmatched. This CDR3 has 16 residues. CDR3 sequence reads: CASTLGGSAGYNEQFF. The DNA of the CDR3 is TGTGCCAGCACCCTGGGAGGTTCAGCGGGGTACAATGAGCAGTTCTTC.

J is TRBJ2-3 and V is TRBV9; TRBD1 might be the D (5 bases). Germline V gives CDR1 SGDLS, CDR2 YYNGEE. V lost 0 bases and J lost 0, with 11 bases in between. The length of the CDR3 is 16 residues. The CDR3 here is CASSVGKGPSTDTQYF. The DNA of the CDR3 is TGTGCCAGCAGCGTAGGGAAGGGGCCGAGCACAGATACGCAGTATTTT. The complete variable domain, with remaining parts taken from reference TRBV9 and TRBJ2-3, reads DSGVTQTPKHLITATGQRVTLRCSPRSGDLSVYWYQQSLDQGLQFLIQYYNGEERAKGNILERFSAQQFPDLHSELNLSSLELGDSALYFCASSVGKGPSTDTQYFGPGTRLTVL.

The V gene is TRBV19, the J gene TRBJ1-2; D not certain. Trimming cost V 8 bases and J 2 bases, with 15 bases left between them. This CDR3 comprises 14 residues. The germline V gene has CDR1 LNHDA and CDR2 SQIVND (reference sequence). CDR3 in amino acids: CASGRAGQNYGYTF. As DNA, the CDR3 is TGTGCCAGTGGGCGCGCAGGTCAGAACTATGGCTACACCTTC.

CDR3 region: CAYGRIEKLFF. The CDR3 DNA is TGTGCCTATGGAAGAATAGAAAAACTGTTTTTT. The V gene is TRBV30, the J gene TRBJ1-4; no clear D gene. This CDR3 comprises 11 residues. V shed 7 bases and J shed 8 bases, with 11 bases lying between them. Per the germline V gene, CDR1 is GTSNPN and CDR2 is SVGIG (reference sequence). The whole variable domain, filled in from reference TRBV30 and TRBJ1-4, reads SQTIHQWPATLVQPVGSPLSLECTVEGTSNPNLYWYRQAAGRGLQLLFYSVGIGQISSEVPQNLSASRPQDRQFILSSKKLLLSDSGFYLCAYGRIEKLFFGSGTQLSVL.

The rearrangement links TRBV11-2 to TRBJ2-7; D remains unclear. Per germline, CDR1 SGHAT and CDR2 FQNNGV. Deletions cut 3 bases from V and 3 bases from J, with 9 bases between. CDR3 length: 13 amino acids. CDR3 DNA: TGTGCCAGCAGCTTCCGGAGCCGCTACGAGCAGTACTTC. This translates into CASSFRSRYEQYF.

The chain combines TRBV6-6 with TRBJ1-4; unclear D gene. Trimming pared 2 bases from V and 4 bases from J, leaving 8 bases between. CDR3 length: 14 residues. CDR1 is MNHNY, CDR2 SVGAGI, per germline (reference sequence). The CDR3 loop is CASSYGSLNEKLFF. The CDR3 coding sequence is TGTGCCAGCAGTTACGGTAGCCTTAATGAAAAACTGTTTTTT.

V is TRBV6-1 and J is TRBJ1-2; unclear D gene. In germline, CDR1 is MNHNS, CDR2 SASEGT. V was clipped by 1 base and J by 4 bases, with 16 bases between them. The CDR3 length is 16 residues. This chain's CDR3 is CASSEGLAGFGYGYTF. CDR3 bases: TGTGCCAGCAGTGAAGGTCTAGCGGGGTTCGGCTATGGCTACACCTTC.

The chain links TRBV29-1 to TRBJ2-3; the D is unclear. Trimming took off 4 bases at V and 4 bases at J, with 6 bases between the two ends. Germline V gene data show CDR1 as SQVTM and CDR2 as ANQGSEA. The CDR3 totals 11 residues. CDR3 sequence reads: CSVGPSDTQYF. DNA of the CDR3: TGCAGCGTTGGCCCCTCAGATACGCAGTATTTT.